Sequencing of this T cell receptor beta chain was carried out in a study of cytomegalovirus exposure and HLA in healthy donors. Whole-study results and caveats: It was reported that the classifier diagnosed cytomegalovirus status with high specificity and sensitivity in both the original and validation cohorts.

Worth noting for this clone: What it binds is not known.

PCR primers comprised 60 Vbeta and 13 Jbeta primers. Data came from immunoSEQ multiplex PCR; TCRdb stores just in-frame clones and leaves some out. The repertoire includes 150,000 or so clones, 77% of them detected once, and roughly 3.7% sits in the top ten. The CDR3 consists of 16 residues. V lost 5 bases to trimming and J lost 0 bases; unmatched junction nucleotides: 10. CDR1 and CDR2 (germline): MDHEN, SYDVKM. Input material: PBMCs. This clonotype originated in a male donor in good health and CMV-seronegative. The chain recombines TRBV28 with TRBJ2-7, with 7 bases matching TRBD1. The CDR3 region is CASSMTGYLNSYEQYF. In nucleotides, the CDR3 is TGTGCCAGCAGTATGACAGGGTATCTCAACTCCTACGAGCAGTACTTC.